Given below is one TCR beta chain in context. Its antigen is currently unknown. Markers CD45RO/CCR7/CD25/CD127/CD95/CD27 served to sort CD4+ naive, central memory, regulatory and stem cell-like memory cells. These data are taken from a study of beta chain features in type 1 diabetes. The investigators reverse transcribed all of the isolated RNA, so they sequenced expressed TCRB transcripts. Repertoires were generated with immunoSEQ multiplex PCR, while TCRdb's copy carries only in-frame clones and drops some. This sample has some 230,000 clones, with 9.6% found just once. The CDR3 is 15 residues long. V was shortened by 4 bases and J by 6 bases, with 19 bases between the two germline ends. Germline assignment: CDR1 SGHDN and CDR2 FVKESK. Study findings and constraints: Whether TCRB rearrangement is influenced by HLA type went unresolved here.

The chain employs TRBV14 and TRBJ2-7, with D perhaps TRBD2 (6 bases). The sample comprised naive CD4+ T cells from blood. The clonotype was recovered from a woman aged 18-29 years in good health. CDR3 nucleotide sequence: TGTGCCAGCAGCCGCGCCGGGAGTGGCTGGGCCGAGCAGTACTTC. Protein product: CASSRAGSGWAEQYF.